The 30 T cell receptor beta chains reported below all come from one sample, sequenced in a study of cytomegalovirus exposure and HLA in healthy donors. 60 Vbeta and 13 Jbeta primers were used in PCR. TCRdb's copy holds only in-frame clones and misses some; the assay was immunoSEQ multiplex PCR. The table includes about 55,000 clones, roughly four fifths detected once. Sequencing was performed on PBMCs. The origin of the receptors is a man aged 25 to 40 in good health and CMV-seronegative.

The chain carries TRBV15 and TRBJ2-1; the D gene is possibly TRBD1 (6 bases). Germline V gene sequence: CDR1 LNHNV, CDR2 YYDKDF (reference sequence). CDR3 size: 15 residues. V was clipped by 0 bases and J by 4 bases, with 10 bases between them. Here the CDR3 DNA reads TGTGCCACCAGCAGAGATAGGGACATATACAATGAGCAGTTCTTC. Translating gives CATSRDRDIYNEQFF. Together with reference TRBV15 and TRBJ2-1, the CDR3 gives the full variable domain: DAMVIQNPRYQVTQFGKPVTLSCSQTLNHNVMYWYQQKSSQAPKLLFHYYDKDFNNEADTPDNFQSRRPNTSFCFLDIRSPGLGDTAMYLCATSRDRDIYNEQFFGPGTRLTVL.

Only a few counts were recorded for this clone. The gene calls are TRBV7-2 and TRBJ1-3, with D tentatively TRBD1 (5 bases). Germline V gives CDR1 SGHTA, CDR2 FQGNSA. CDR3 length: 14 amino acids. Trimming cost V 3 bases and J 3 bases, with 9 bases left between them. CDR3 coding DNA: TGTGCCAGCAGCTTGGCAGGGATTGGAAACACCATATATTTT. It specifies CASSLAGIGNTIYF.

The chain uses TRBV7-9 and TRBJ2-5; the match to TRBD2 covers 9 bases. V shed 5 bases, J shed 4 bases, and the junction held 20 bases outside the gene matches. Looked up from germline, CDR1 is SEHNR and CDR2 is FQNEAQ (reference sequence). This CDR3 has 19 amino acids. The CDR3 protein is CASSEGWVGLAKGGETQYF. The CDR3 DNA reads TGTGCCAGCAGCGAGGGCTGGGTCGGACTAGCGAAAGGAGGAGAGACCCAGTACTTC.

The V and J genes are TRBV7-9 and TRBJ1-6, with 10 bases identical to TRBD1. The V gene's germline CDR1 is SEHNR and CDR2 FQNEAQ (reference sequence). Germline trimming cut 1 base from V and 9 bases from J; bases unmatched to any gene: 3. The CDR3 totals 15 residues. CDR3 sequence reads: CASSLGQGAASPLHF. Here the CDR3 DNA reads TGTGCCAGCAGCTTAGGACAGGGGGCCGCTTCACCCCTCCACTTT.

The gene calls are TRBV11-3 and TRBJ2-1; TRBD2 matches at 10 bases. From germline, CDR1 is SGHNT and CDR2 YENEEA. The CDR3 is made up of 19 amino acids. V lost 5 bases, J lost 7 bases, and 20 bases stayed unmatched. In DNA form, the CDR3 reads TGTGCCAGCAGCCCAGAGGACAATTTCGGACTAGCGGTTTTAAATGAGCAGTTCTTC. It yields the protein CASSPEDNFGLAVLNEQFF.

The CDR3, as DNA: TGTGCCTGGAGTGAAGGGACAGGGCCCACTGAAGCTTTCTTT. Residues: CAWSEGTGPTEAFF. This chain connects TRBV30 to TRBJ1-1; 9 nucleotides match TRBD1. The CDR3 extends over 14 amino acids. The germline V gene has CDR1 GTSNPN and CDR2 SVGIG (reference sequence). The junction had 4 bases not matched to a gene; V was cut back by 1 base and J by 4 bases.

The DNA of the CDR3 is TGTGCCAGCAGCTTATTTGATGGGAGGGGCACTGAAGCTTTCTTT. It translates to CASSLFDGRGTEAFF. The chain uses TRBV7-9 and TRBJ1-1; maybe TRBD1 (5 bases). V was cut by 2 bases and J by 4 bases, with 14 bases left in between. Germline CDR1 SEHNR, CDR2 FQNEAQ (reference sequence). CDR3 length equals 15 residues.

The gene calls are TRBV18 and TRBJ2-1, with 7 bases aligning to TRBD1. V was clipped by 4 bases and J by 4 bases; unmatched bases: 7. This CDR3 is 15 amino acids long. CDR1 is KGHSH, CDR2 LQKENI, per germline. The CDR3 spells CASSQPGQPYNEQFF. The CDR3 DNA follows: TGTGCCAGCTCACAACCGGGACAGCCATACAATGAGCAGTTCTTC. The full variable domain, completed using reference TRBV18 and TRBJ2-1, is NAGVMQNPRHLVRRRGQEARLRCSPMKGHSHVYWYRQLPEEGLKFMVYLQKENIIDESGMPKERFSAEFPKEGPSILRIQQVVRGDSAAYFCASSQPGQPYNEQFFGPGTRLTVL.

This chain joins TRBV2 and TRBJ1-5; the D is unclear. The germline CDR1 and CDR2 sequences are SNHLY and FYNNEI. The CDR3 spans 12 residues. V gave up 6 bases and J gave up 5 bases, with 8 bases separating them. The DNA for the CDR3 is TGTGCCAGCAGGAATACTGATCAGCCCCAGCATTTT. Its protein product is CASRNTDQPQHF.

The chain uses TRBV7-9 and TRBJ2-3, with a weak D call TRBD2 (6 bases). The germline V and J ends were trimmed by 1 base and 4 bases, with 12 bases remaining between them. Germline V lookup: CDR1 SEHNR, CDR2 FQNEAQ (reference sequence). This CDR3 region has 15 residues. The CDR3 nucleotides read TGTGCCAGCAGCTTAGAACTAGCAGTCGCAGATACGCAGTATTTT. This translates into CASSLELAVADTQYF.

This clone was picked up a small number of times. The chain employs TRBV19 and TRBJ1-1; D unclear. Germline V gene lookup returns CDR1 LNHDA and CDR2 SQIVND (reference sequence). The CDR3 runs to 13 residues. V lost 3 bases and J lost 1, with 6 bases in between. CDR3 coding DNA: TGTGCCAGTAGTATCTACGCGAACACTGAAGCTTTCTTT. Amino acids: CASSIYANTEAFF.

V is TRBV12-5 and J is TRBJ1-1, with D maybe TRBD1 (5 bases). Germline V gives CDR1 LGHNT, CDR2 FRNRAP. V lost 6 bases and J 3 bases, leaving 20 bases between the germline ends. The CDR3 has 16 amino acids. CDR3 bases: TGTGCTAGTGGAAAAACGCTTGGGCTAGGGGACACTGAAGCTTTCTTT. It codes for CASGKTLGLGDTEAFF. Supplemented by reference TRBV12-5 and TRBJ1-1, the full variable domain reads DARVTQTPRHKVTEMGQEVTMRCQPILGHNTVFWYRQTMMQGLELLAYFRNRAPLDDSGMPKDRFSAEMPDATLATLKIQPSEPRDSAVYFCASGKTLGLGDTEAFFGQGTRLTVV.

J is TRBJ2-7 and V is TRBV11-2, with D possibly being TRBD1 (8 bases). CDR3 length: 15 amino acids. Germline lookup yields CDR1 SGHAT and CDR2 FQNNGV. The germline V and J ends were trimmed by 2 bases and 3 bases, with 14 bases remaining between them. The CDR3 nucleotides are TGTGCCAGCAGCTTAACGACAGGGGAGGGCTACGAGCAGTACTTC. Protein product: CASSLTTGEGYEQYF.

The chain employs TRBV13 and TRBJ1-2; 7 bases fit TRBD1. Germline loops: CDR1 PRHDT, CDR2 FYEKMQ (reference sequence). With 4 bases clipped from V and 8 bases from J, the junction kept 13 bases outside the gene matches. The CDR3 is 15 amino acids. The CDR3 coding sequence is TGTGCCAGCAGCTGGGGGACAGCCTCAGAGAGGGGCTACACCTTC. It translates to CASSWGTASERGYTF. Full variable domain (outside the CDR3, taken from reference TRBV13 and TRBJ1-2): AAGVIQSPRHLIKEKRETATLKCYPIPRHDTVYWYQQGPGQDPQFLISFYEKMQSDKGSIPDRFSAQQFSDYHSELNMSSLELGDSALYFCASSWGTASERGYTFGSGTRLTVV.

The chain carries TRBV7-2 and TRBJ1-2; 8 bases are a match to TRBD1. The V and J ends lost 5 bases and 2 bases, in that order; junction bases with no gene match: 10. Germline CDR1 reads SGHTA; CDR2 reads FQGNSA. The CDR3 contains 16 residues. As DNA, the CDR3 is TGTGCCAGCAGCACAGGGGGGACAGTCACCAACTATGGCTACACCTTC. Translating gives CASSTGGTVTNYGYTF.

The CDR3 here is CASSVTARTSGRSNEQFF. The CDR3, as DNA: TGTGCCAGCAGCGTGACGGCGCGAACTAGCGGGAGAAGTAATGAGCAGTTCTTC. This chain uses TRBV9 with TRBJ2-1; 11 nucleotides line up with TRBD2. The germline V gene has CDR1 SGDLS and CDR2 YYNGEE. The length of the CDR3 is 18 residues. V trimming: 2 bases; J trimming: 7 bases; junction bases outside the gene matches: 14. Full variable domain (rest looked up from reference TRBV9 and TRBJ2-1): DSGVTQTPKHLITATGQRVTLRCSPRSGDLSVYWYQQSLDQGLQFLIQYYNGEERAKGNILERFSAQQFPDLHSELNLSSLELGDSALYFCASSVTARTSGRSNEQFFGPGTRLTVL.

V usage is TRBV11-2 and J usage is TRBJ2-3; 7 bases are a match to TRBD2. J gave up 2 bases and V 4 bases, and 9 bases lay outside the gene matches. The V gene's germline CDR1 is SGHAT and CDR2 FQNNGV. This CDR3 is built from 16 residues. The CDR3 is CASSSNVGLITDTQYF. The CDR3 DNA reads as TGTGCCAGCAGCTCGAATGTGGGACTAATCACAGATACGCAGTATTTT.

The chain carries TRBV5-4 and TRBJ2-3; TRBD1 agrees at 9 bases. Losses at the gene ends were 4 bases for V and 6 bases for J; bases not matched to a gene: 15. Germline-derived CDR1 and CDR2 are SGHNT and YYREEE (reference sequence). The CDR3 runs 17 residues. The CDR3 bases are TGTGCCAGCAGCACCGCCGGGAGACAGGGGGGGGGTGATACGCAGTATTTT. Protein product: CASSTAGRQGGGDTQYF.

This sequence joins TRBV5-1 and TRBJ2-5; no reliable D call. Near its end, the DNA agrees better with TRBJ2-7, so the J call may be wrong. This CDR3 region has 12 residues. CDR1 is SGHRS and CDR2 is YFSETQ in the germline V gene. The CDR3 DNA reads as TGCGCCAGCAGCTACGATACCTACGAGCAGTACTTC. It encodes CASSYDTYEQYF.

This clone is a singleton in its sample. V usage is TRBV7-9 and J usage is TRBJ1-1; 8 bases fit TRBD1. This CDR3 has 17 residues. V shed 2 bases and J 3 bases; nucleotides not matched to a gene: 11. CDR1 is SEHNR and CDR2 is FQNEAQ in the germline V gene (reference sequence). The CDR3 reads CASSLYGTGYGDTEAFF. For the CDR3, the DNA is TGTGCCAGCAGCTTATATGGGACAGGATATGGTGACACTGAAGCTTTCTTT.

V usage is TRBV7-9 and J usage is TRBJ1-1, with D unclear. Per germline, CDR1 SEHNR and CDR2 FQNEAQ (reference sequence). V dropped 7 bases and J dropped 1 base, with 10 bases sitting between them. The CDR3 is 13 residues long. The CDR3 loop is CASTHLTNTEAFF. The CDR3 coding sequence is TGTGCCAGCACCCACTTAACGAACACTGAAGCTTTCTTT. Full variable domain (missing parts from reference TRBV7-9 and TRBJ1-1): DTGVSQNPRHKITKRGQNVTFRCDPISEHNRLYWYRQTLGQGPEFLTYFQNEAQLEKSRLLSDRFSAERPKGSFSTLEIQRTEQGDSAMYLCASTHLTNTEAFFGQGTRLTVV.

The chain employs TRBV5-1 and TRBJ2-1; D possibly corresponds to TRBD2 (5 bases). Germline V gives CDR1 SGHRS, CDR2 YFSETQ. The CDR3 has 15 residues. V was trimmed by 1 base and J by 6 bases, leaving 14 bases between them. CDR3 bases: TGCGCCAGCAGCTTGTCCACTAGTATTCTCAATGAGCAGTTCTTC. Amino acid sequence: CASSLSTSILNEQFF.

This clone was counted between two and nine times. This chain joins TRBV6-5 and TRBJ2-2; the D gene is possibly TRBD1 (6 bases). The V end was cut by 3 bases, the J end by 5 bases, with 16 bases between. This CDR3 has 16 residues. Germline loops: CDR1 MNHEY, CDR2 SVGAGI. This CDR3 is CASSYRQERTTGELFF. In DNA, the CDR3 is TGTGCCAGCAGTTATAGACAGGAGAGGACAACCGGGGAGCTGTTTTTT.

This chain connects TRBV6-5 to TRBJ1-1; 7 positions match TRBD1. The CDR3 is 14 amino acids. Trimming at V came to 5 bases and at J to 0 bases, leaving 3 bases not matched to a gene. CDR1 is MNHEY, CDR2 SVGAGI, per germline. The chain's CDR3 is CASSKTGMNTEAFF. CDR3 in DNA: TGTGCCAGCAGTAAGACAGGGATGAACACTGAAGCTTTCTTT.

In this sample, this clone turned up once. The chain uses TRBV7-9 and TRBJ1-2; 7 nucleotides align to TRBD1. Per the germline V gene, CDR1 is SEHNR and CDR2 is FQNEAQ (reference sequence). V lost 2 bases, J lost 6 bases, and 3 bases stayed unmatched. The CDR3 contains 13 residues. The DNA for the CDR3 is TGTGCCAGCAGCTTACGGGGGACAGATGGCTACACCTTC. Its translation is CASSLRGTDGYTF. The full variable domain, in which reference TRBV7-9 and TRBJ1-2 provide the parts outside the CDR3, is DTGVSQNPRHKITKRGQNVTFRCDPISEHNRLYWYRQTLGQGPEFLTYFQNEAQLEKSRLLSDRFSAERPKGSFSTLEIQRTEQGDSAMYLCASSLRGTDGYTFGSGTRLTVV.

The genes are TRBV27 and TRBJ1-6, with D tentatively TRBD1 (5 bases). CDR3 length: 15 amino acids. The germline V and J ends were trimmed by 2 bases and 10 bases, with 15 bases remaining between them. CDR1 is MNHEY, CDR2 SMNVEV, per germline (reference sequence). The CDR3 DNA is TGTGCCAGCAGTTTACTGGGTCAGGGTGGGTCACCCCTCCACTTT. Translating gives CASSLLGQGGSPLHF.

This clone was seen a handful of times. This chain connects TRBV14 to TRBJ1-3; weak D call: TRBD1 (6 bases). CDR3 length equals 16 residues. The germline CDR1 and CDR2 sequences are SGHDN and FVKESK. Trimming pared 4 bases from V and 0 bases from J, leaving 13 bases between. The CDR3 region has the DNA TGTGCCAGCAGCCCCTGGACAGTCTCCTCTGGAAACACCATATATTTT. It encodes CASSPWTVSSGNTIYF.

The chain carries TRBV18 and TRBJ1-1; 10 nucleotides line up with TRBD1. The CDR3 runs 17 residues. CDR1 KGHSH and CDR2 LQKENI come from the germline V gene. After removal of 1 base from V and 0 bases from J, the junction contained 5 bases not matched to a gene. For the CDR3, the DNA is TGTGCCAGCTCACCACAAGGGGGACAGGGGATGAACACTGAAGCTTTCTTT. The encoded protein is CASSPQGGQGMNTEAFF.

This clone occurred once. The chain couples TRBV7-6 to TRBJ2-2; D possibly corresponds to TRBD1 (6 bases). The V end was cut by 2 bases, the J end by 5 bases, with 15 bases between. The CDR3 covers 16 residues. Germline CDR1 and CDR2: SGHVS and FNYEAQ. CDR3 coding DNA: TGTGCCAGCAGCTTACGGCAGGGGTTAGAGACCGGGGAGCTGTTTTTT. It translates to CASSLRQGLETGELFF.

The rearrangement joins TRBV10-3 to TRBJ2-5; 9 bases fit TRBD1. The CDR3 loop spans 16 amino acids. Unmatched junction bases numbered 10, after V lost 3 bases and J lost 5 bases. The germline V gene encodes CDR1 ENHRY and CDR2 SYGVKD. The CDR3 is CAISDSGTGFGETQYF. The CDR3 coding sequence is TGTGCCATCAGTGACTCCGGGACAGGGTTTGGGGAGACCCAGTACTTC.